This TCR beta chain emerged from a study of post-analysis software for immune sequencing data. At the level of the study: Some patients lacked subtype; others had relapsing-remitting, secondary progressive or progressive-relapsing disease. Overall study findings and caveats: Versus controls, multiple sclerosis patients showed significantly lower diversity (normalized Chao1). Elevated frequency relative to controls characterized four to six TRBV segments in patients, TRBV5-6, TRBV5-1 and TRBV20-1 among them.

This clonotype was observed once. Its antigen is not known. A junction end diverges from the germline sequence, so it may reflect a read error. CDR1 and CDR2 (germline): SGHTA, FQGTGA. This CDR3 contains 17 residues. Every TCR beta cDNA library bore unique molecular identifiers. It was from about 0.94 to 9.7 million T cells that some 500,000 cDNA molecules came. Each CDR3 protein is one row after TCRdb ran MiXCR on the PCR reads. The data show some 450,000 distinct CDR3 sequences, with 40% to 55% seen just once and over 10% held by the top ten. Sequenced input: blood. The chain combines TRBV7-3 with TRBJ2-2; 12 bases fit TRBD2. The sequence derives from a girl aged 10-17 years with multiple sclerosis. The CDR3 DNA reads TGTGCCAGCAGTCCTAGCGGGAGGGGGACTGGGACCGGGGAGCGGTTTTTT. Encoded protein: CASSPSGRGTGTGERFF.